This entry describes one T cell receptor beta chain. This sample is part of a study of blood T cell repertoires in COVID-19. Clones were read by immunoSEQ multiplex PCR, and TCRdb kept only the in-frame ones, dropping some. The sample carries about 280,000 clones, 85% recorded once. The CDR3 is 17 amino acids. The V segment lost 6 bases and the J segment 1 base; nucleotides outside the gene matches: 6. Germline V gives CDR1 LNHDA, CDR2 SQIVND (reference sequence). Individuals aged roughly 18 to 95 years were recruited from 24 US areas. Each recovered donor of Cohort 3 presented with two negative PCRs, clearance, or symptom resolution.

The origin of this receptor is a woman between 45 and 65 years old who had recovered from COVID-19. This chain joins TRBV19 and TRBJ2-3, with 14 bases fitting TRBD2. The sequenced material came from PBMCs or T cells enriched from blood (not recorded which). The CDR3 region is CASSPGLAGGGTDTQYF. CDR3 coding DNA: TGTGCCAGTAGCCCAGGACTAGCGGGGGGTGGCACAGATACGCAGTATTTT.